This T cell receptor beta chain was documented in a study of T cells in Graves' hyperthyroidism and ophthalmopathy. This clonotype occurred many times. There are 15 residues in the CDR3. Trimming shortened V by 0 bases and J by 2 bases, and 11 bases separated the two germline ends. CDR1 and CDR2 from the germline V gene are SGDLS and YYNGEE. Amplification of TCR beta CDR3 regions was performed using RNA transcripts as template. HTBI primers drove first-round RT-PCR of the TCR CDR3. A single record per CDR3 protein comes from TCRdb applying MiXCR to the multiplex PCR reads. The sample includes a few hundred thousand distinct CDR3 sequences, 13% to 15% seen only once; the top ten take around 17%.

Sequenced input: blood. The sequence derives from a woman aged 18-29 years with Graves' hyperthyroidism. The V gene is TRBV9, the J gene TRBJ1-2; no reliable D call. The CDR3 DNA reads TGTGCCAGCAGCGTAGAGGCAGGAAGAAACTATGGCTACACCTTC. It codes for CASSVEAGRNYGYTF.